One and the same sample provided the 13 T cell receptor beta chains below, sequenced in a study of tumor and adjacent non-tumor tissue in lung cancer. The library came from three nested PCR rounds adapted from ARM-PCR protocols. Using its own MiXCR run on the multiplex PCR reads, TCRdb lists one record per CDR3 protein. The table records 90,000 to 130,000 distinct CDR3 sequences, about 87% of them present only once. RNA was extracted from bulk tissue without any cell sorting. The source material was lung tumor tissue. These receptors were taken from a man aged 70 or older with non-small cell lung cancer.

This clonotype was detected only a few times. Compared with germline, one end of the junction differs, possibly owing to a read error. The chain joins TRBV6-5 to TRBJ1-1; D uncertain. This CDR3 comprises 19 residues. Germline V lookup: CDR1 MNHEY, CDR2 SVGAGI. CDR3 loop: CTSSYHSRVPSSANTEAFF. The CDR3 DNA follows: TGTACCAGCAGTTACCACTCGAGGGTACCCTCTTCTGCGAACACTGAAGCTTTCTTT.

This clonotype appeared a single time. A much larger clonotype is one base distant, so this may be a read error. The chain employs TRBV7-9 and TRBJ1-2; TRBD1 is a possible D gene (5 bases). The V and J ends lost 3 bases and 4 bases respectively, with 18 bases between them. The CDR3 is 16 residues long. In germline, CDR1 is SEHNR, CDR2 FQNEAQ (reference sequence). The CDR3 DNA reads as TGTGCCAGCAGCTTTGCCTGGGACCAGAACGTCTATGGCTACACCTTC. Translation gives CASSFAWDQNVYGYTF.

This chain links TRBV6-1 with TRBJ2-1; no reliable D call. The V and J ends lost 7 bases and 9 bases respectively, with 16 bases between them. The length of the CDR3 is 13 residues. From germline, CDR1 is MNHNS and CDR2 SASEGT. Here the CDR3 reads CASIGNPPREQFF. CDR3 bases: TGTGCCAGCATCGGTAACCCCCCGCGTGAGCAGTTCTTC.

This clonotype was observed a few times. This rearrangement joins TRBV6-5 to TRBJ1-2; a possible D gene is TRBD1 (5 bases). The CDR3 sequence is 13 residues long. V was shortened by 6 bases and J by 8 bases, with 16 bases between the two germline ends. Germline V gene lookup returns CDR1 MNHEY and CDR2 SVGAGI. The CDR3 nucleotides read TGTGCCAGCAGGTCTCGAGGGGATGGGGGCTACACCTTC. It is translated as CASRSRGDGGYTF.

With regard to this clonotype: Relative to the germline gene, one junction end is altered; a read error may explain this. This rearrangement joins TRBV11-2 to TRBJ2-3, with TRBD1 as a possible D gene (6 bases). The CDR3 has 16 residues. CDR1 SGHAT and CDR2 FQNNGV come from the germline V gene. In nucleotides, the CDR3 is TGTGCCAGCAGCCCGGACCAGGACAGTTACACAGATGCGCAATATTTT. Translating it yields CASSPDQDSYTDAQYF.

This clonotype is termed medium-sized. The chain combines TRBV11-1 with TRBJ1-2, with 8 bases fitting TRBD1. The germline CDR1 and CDR2 sequences are SGHAT and FQDESV (reference sequence). The junction had 8 bases not matched to a gene; V was cut back by 3 bases and J by 5 bases. The CDR3 loop spans 15 amino acids. CDR3 amino acids: CASSFRTGIYYGYTF. The DNA of the CDR3 is TGTGCCAGCAGCTTTCGGACAGGGATCTATTATGGCTACACCTTC.

A note on this clonotype: The CDR3 carries no conserved terminal phenylalanine or tryptophan, so it likely arises from a read error. The J gene is TRBJ2-1, the V gene TRBV9, with 11 nucleotides matching TRBD2. V was pared by 4 bases and J by 4 bases, with 10 bases of the junction left unmatched. Germline CDR1 and CDR2: SGDLS and YYNGEE. The CDR3 runs 17 residues. In DNA, the CDR3 is TGTGCCAGCAGCTTAGGAGGGGGGACTAGCGGATACAATGAGCAGTTCGTC. Translated, it gives CASSLGGGTSGYNEQFV.

The CDR3 bases are TGTGCCAGCAGCCCCCCGGGGGGGACCGGGGAGCTGTTTTTT. Translated, it gives CASSPPGGTGELFF. This rearrangement joins TRBV11-2 to TRBJ2-2; 8 positions match TRBD2. Germline V gene sequence: CDR1 SGHAT, CDR2 FQNNGV. V gave up 5 bases and J gave up 5 bases; unmatched junction bases: 4. There are 14 residues in the CDR3.

This chain links TRBV12-3 or TRBV12-4 with TRBJ2-5; 10 nucleotides line up with TRBD2. The CDR3 consists of 15 residues. V gave up 10 bases and J gave up 5 bases; unmatched junction bases: 13. The CDR3 is CAIIRLAGVVETQYF. The DNA of the CDR3 is TGTGCCATCATCAGGCTAGCGGGAGTGGTGGAGACCCAGTACTTC.

Turning to this clonotype: The junction departs from germline at one end; a sequencing error may be responsible. V and J are TRBV5-4 and TRBJ1-6; 8 bases fit TRBD1. The CDR3 contains 15 residues. From germline, CDR1 is SGHNT and CDR2 YYREEE (reference sequence). The CDR3 loop is CASSKTGDSNSPLHF. In DNA form, the CDR3 reads TGTGCTAGCAGCAAGACAGGGGATAGTAATTCACCCCTTCACTTT.

Concerning this clonotype: Compared with germline, one end of the junction differs, possibly owing to a read error. The chain combines TRBV10-3 with TRBJ2-3; D is undetermined. The germline CDR1 and CDR2 sequences are ENHRY and SYGVKD. The CDR3 consists of 16 residues. The CDR3 coding sequence is TGTACCATCAGTGAGTCGCGCGCTACTAGCACAGATACGCAGTATTTT. Its translation: CTISESRATSTDTQYF.

The rearrangement joins TRBV29-1 to TRBJ1-2, with D maybe TRBD1 (6 bases). The CDR3 length is 15 residues. Deletions cut 4 bases from V and 14 bases from J, with 29 bases between. Germline V gene data show CDR1 as SQVTM and CDR2 as ANQGSEA. The CDR3 protein is CSVGSPGHGGYGHTF. CDR3 DNA sequence: TGCAGCGTTGGATCCCCGGGACACGGGGGATATGGCCATACCTTC. The complete variable domain, with remaining parts taken from reference TRBV29-1 and TRBJ1-2, reads SAVISQKPSRDICQRGTSLTIQCQVDSQVTMMFWYRQQPGQSLTLIATANQGSEATYESGFVIDKFPISRPNLTFSTLTVSNMSPEDSSIYLCSVGSPGHGGYGHTFGSGTRLTVV.

Comment on this clonotype: The CDR3 ends on some other residue instead of the conserved phenylalanine or tryptophan, so this is likely a read error. The chain uses TRBV29-1 and TRBJ1-2; 9 bases are shared with TRBD1. CDR1 is SQVTM and CDR2 is ANQGSEA in the germline V gene. The CDR3 is 13 amino acids. Germline trimming cut 6 bases from V and 0 bases from J; bases unmatched to any gene: 2. The CDR3 sequence is CSVWDRANYGYTL. The DNA of the CDR3 is TGCAGCGTCTGGGACAGGGCTAACTATGGCTACACCTTA.